This entry lists 15 T cell receptor beta chains sequenced from one sample in a study of CD8+CD57+ T cells in acquired aplastic anemia. Patients selected for sequencing had displayed CD8+CD57+ cell expansion by flow cytometry. Genomic DNA templated the TCR beta VDJ and CDR3 profiling. TCRdb independently ran MiXCR on the reads; one entry per CDR3 protein. The table has about 200,000 distinct CDR3 sequences, 65% seen once; the top ten hold roughly 50%. The specimen sequenced was sorted CD4+, CD8+, or CD8+CD57+ T cells (not recorded which) from PBMCs. The receptors were gathered from a human donor with aplastic anemia.

The chain couples TRBV20-1 to TRBJ2-7, with TRBD2 matching over 11 bases. This CDR3 contains 13 residues. The V segment lost 5 bases and the J segment 3 bases; nucleotides outside the gene matches: 3. Per germline, CDR1 DFQATT and CDR2 SNEGSKA (reference sequence). CDR3 sequence: CSARTSGSYEQYF. The CDR3 nucleotides read TGCAGTGCTCGTACTAGCGGGAGCTACGAGCAGTACTTC.

The rearrangement joins TRBV2 to TRBJ2-1; D unclear. The CDR3 is 11 residues long. The V and J ends lost 8 bases and 7 bases respectively, with 9 bases between them. In germline, CDR1 is SNHLY, CDR2 FYNNEI. This chain's CDR3 is CASRLGNEQFF. The DNA for the CDR3 is TGTGCCAGCCGACTGGGGAATGAGCAGTTCTTC.

The chain recombines TRBV7-2 with TRBJ2-1; D is perhaps TRBD1 or TRBD2 (5 bases each). Germline V CDR1 and CDR2: SGHTA, FQGNSA. This CDR3 region has 13 residues. V was pared by 4 bases and J by 10 bases, with 14 bases between. The CDR3 sequence: CASSSQVWGEQFF. The CDR3 coding sequence is TGTGCCAGCAGCTCCCAGGTCTGGGGGGAGCAGTTCTTC. The full variable domain, completed using reference TRBV7-2 and TRBJ2-1, is GAGVSQSPSNKVTEKGKDVELRCDPISGHTALYWYRQSLGQGLEFLIYFQGNSAPDKSGLPSDRFSAERTGGSVSTLTIQRTQQEDSAVYLCASSSQVWGEQFFGPGTRLTVL.

A word on this clonotype: The CDR3 ends on some other residue instead of the conserved phenylalanine or tryptophan, so this is likely a read error. The DNA is omitted, as the CDR3 cannot be located on it reliably, and the CDR3 follows TCRdb's listing. The V call is TRBV27, the J call TRBJ2-1; the tabulated D call, TRBD1, remains unverified against the DNA. Germline values: CDR1 MNHEY, CDR2 SMNVEV (reference sequence). Both ends counted, the CDR3 spans 11 residues. CDR3 sequence: CASSLRGQSSY.

Turning to this clonotype: At one boundary the junction diverges from the germline segment, which might be a read error. J is TRBJ1-5 and V is TRBV10-3, with D maybe TRBD1 (5 bases). The V gene's germline CDR1 is ENHRY and CDR2 SYGVKD. This CDR3 is built from 14 residues. CDR3 loop: CAVSTGDSNQLQHF. CDR3 coding DNA: TGTGCCGTCTCTACGGGGGATAGCAATCAGCTCCAGCATTTT.

This clonotype was seen a few times. The chain couples TRBV27 to TRBJ2-7, with TRBD1 as a possible D gene (7 bases). The germline gives CDR1 MNHEY, CDR2 SMNVEV (reference sequence). The CDR3 consists of 15 residues. V lost 3 bases, J lost 4 bases, and 16 bases lay in between. The CDR3 DNA reads as TGTGCCAGCAGTTTTAGGCAGGGGGGTATTTACGAGCAGTACTTC. Translating it yields CASSFRQGGIYEQYF.

As DNA, the CDR3 is TGTGCCAGCAGTCGGCACCAGATGGGCTACACCTTC. This translates into CASSRHQMGYTF. The genes are TRBV12-3 or TRBV12-4 and TRBJ1-2; D ambiguous. CDR3 size: 12 residues. Trimming shortened V by 5 bases and J by 8 bases, and 12 bases separated the two germline ends.

The chain employs TRBV20-1 and TRBJ2-5; 8 bases map to TRBD2. The CDR3 loop spans 16 amino acids. Germline V gene data show CDR1 as DFQATT and CDR2 as SNEGSKA (reference sequence). With 0 bases clipped from V and 5 bases from J, the junction kept 11 bases outside the gene matches. The CDR3 DNA follows: TGCAGTGCTAGAGATGGCCCGGGGGGGCTGGGGGAGACCCAGTACTTC. As protein: CSARDGPGGLGETQYF.

The genes are TRBV2 and TRBJ2-5; no clear D gene. Trimming took off 8 bases at V and 2 bases at J, with 9 bases between the two ends. The CDR3 extends over 12 amino acids. CDR1 is SNHLY and CDR2 is FYNNEI in the germline V gene. CDR3 region: CASLVQQETQYF. The CDR3 DNA reads as TGTGCCAGCCTGGTTCAGCAAGAGACCCAGTACTTC.

V is TRBV15 and J is TRBJ1-5, with D maybe TRBD1 (5 bases). V lost 5 bases, J lost 0 bases, and 8 bases lay in between. In germline, CDR1 is LNHNV, CDR2 YYDKDF (reference sequence). The CDR3 has 14 residues. The DNA of the CDR3 is TGTGCCACCAGCGAGACAGTTAGCAATCAGCCCCAGCATTTT. The encoded protein is CATSETVSNQPQHF.

This clonotype was detected only once. The chain combines TRBV5-4 with TRBJ1-5; 7 nucleotides agree with TRBD1. The V segment lost 2 bases and the J segment 1 base; nucleotides outside the gene matches: 6. There are 16 residues in the CDR3. Looked up from germline, CDR1 is SGHNT and CDR2 is YYREEE (reference sequence). CDR3 amino acids: CASSLGGRGSNQPQHF. The CDR3 nucleotides read TGTGCCAGCAGCTTAGGGGGCCGTGGGAGCAATCAGCCCCAGCATTTT.

The chain combines TRBV19 with TRBJ1-1; possible D gene TRBD1, 6 bases. CDR1 and CDR2 (germline): LNHDA, SQIVND (reference sequence). This CDR3 comprises 14 residues. Trimming left V 7 bases short and J 4 bases short, with 16 bases between. The CDR3 is CASTPEGHRTEAFF. In DNA form, the CDR3 reads TGTGCCAGTACCCCTGAGGGACACCGCACTGAAGCTTTCTTT.

This sequence joins TRBV25-1 and TRBJ2-3; D is unclear. V dropped 3 bases and J dropped 1 base, with 5 bases sitting between them. Germline V gives CDR1 MGHDK, CDR2 SYGVNS. This CDR3 is 13 amino acids long. The DNA of the CDR3 is TGTGCCAGCAGTGACCCAGGCACAGATACGCAGTATTTT. This translates into CASSDPGTDTQYF.

This chain joins TRBV6-1 and TRBJ2-5; weak D call: TRBD2 (6 bases). The CDR3 has 13 residues. Per the germline V gene, CDR1 is MNHNS and CDR2 is SASEGT. Trimming removed 3 bases from V and 3 bases from J, with 8 bases in between. CDR3 sequence: CASSEGGKETQYF. CDR3 sequence (DNA): TGTGCCAGCAGTGAGGGGGGAAAAGAGACCCAGTACTTC.

V is TRBV20-1 and J is TRBJ2-1; D may be TRBD2 (6 bases). V lost 5 bases to trimming and J lost 2 bases, with 16 bases between them. The CDR3 sequence is 15 residues long. The germline V gene has CDR1 DFQATT and CDR2 SNEGSKA (reference sequence). CDR3 in amino acids: CSALPLDYAYNEQFF. The CDR3 DNA sequence: TGCAGTGCTCTCCCCCTGGACTACGCCTACAATGAGCAGTTCTTC.